This TCR beta chain was sequenced during a study of T cell responses to AZD1222 COVID-19 vaccine. Trimming shortened V by 5 bases and J by 2 bases, and 9 bases separated the two germline ends. Germline V lookup: CDR1 SGHVS, CDR2 FNYEAQ. CDR3 length: 13 amino acids. Here immunoSEQ multiplex PCR was the method, and the copy in TCRdb shows in-frame clones only, minus some. The sample contains 53,000 or so clones, 70% to 90% of which appear only once. This TCR derives from an adult who received the AZD1222 COVID-19 vaccine. The gene calls are TRBV7-6 and TRBJ1-1, with TRBD1 as a possible D gene (5 bases). This sample comprised peripheral blood, obtained 28 days after the second AZD1222 dose. CDR3 sequence reads: CASSADSNTEAFF. CDR3 sequence (DNA): TGTGCCAGCAGCGCAGACAGTAACACTGAAGCTTTCTTT.